One sample yielded the 17 T cell receptor beta chains listed below, sequenced in a study of blood T cell repertoires in COVID-19. Produced via immunoSEQ multiplex PCR; TCRdb's table is partial and in-frame only. In the table there are 180,000 or so clones, about 70% of which are singletons. The sample was peripheral blood. These receptors all stem from a woman between 50 and 59 years old with active or convalescent COVID-19.

The V and J genes are TRBV6-6 and TRBJ2-1; 8 bases are shared with TRBD1. Trimming took 7 bases from V and 6 from J; bases not matched to a gene: 8. This CDR3 spans 14 amino acids. From germline, CDR1 is MNHNY and CDR2 SVGAGI (reference sequence). DNA of the CDR3: TGTGCCAGCATAGACAGGGGTTTGACCAATGAGCAGTTCTTC. Its protein is CASIDRGLTNEQFF.

This chain connects TRBV6-4 to TRBJ2-7; D is undetermined. CDR1 is MRHNA and CDR2 is SNTAGT in the germline V gene. The CDR3 spans 14 residues. V was trimmed by 8 bases and J by 4 bases, leaving 18 bases between them. The CDR3 spells CASASSGVRYEQYF. CDR3 nucleotides: TGTGCCAGCGCTTCCAGTGGAGTGCGGTACGAGCAGTACTTC.

The chain links TRBV7-9 to TRBJ2-1, with 9 bases aligning to TRBD1. The V and J ends lost 4 bases and 8 bases, in that order; junction bases with no gene match: 9. CDR3 length: 15 residues. Germline-derived CDR1 and CDR2 are SEHNR and FQNEAQ (reference sequence). CDR3 amino acids: CASSSSGTGPHEQFF. The CDR3 nucleotides read TGTGCCAGCAGCTCTTCCGGGACAGGGCCCCATGAGCAGTTCTTC.

The chain employs TRBV5-1 and TRBJ2-3, with TRBD2 matching 7 bases. The CDR3 consists of 15 residues. The J segment lost 4 bases and the V segment lost 4 bases, leaving 9 bases of the junction unmatched. CDR1 is SGHRS and CDR2 is YFSETQ in the germline V gene. CDR3 sequence reads: CASSPERGPSDTQYF. CDR3 coding DNA: TGCGCCAGCAGCCCCGAGCGGGGTCCTTCAGATACGCAGTATTTT.

The CDR3 loop is CAWSVGGRAVDEQFF. The CDR3 DNA follows: TGTGCCTGGAGTGTAGGCGGGAGGGCGGTCGATGAGCAGTTCTTC. The V and J genes are TRBV30 and TRBJ2-1; 9 nucleotides align to TRBD2. Germline values: CDR1 GTSNPN, CDR2 SVGIG (reference sequence). CDR3 length: 15 residues. J was trimmed by 8 bases and V by 0 bases; bases with no gene match: 8.

Comment on this clone: The sample has other DNA sequences that encode this CDR3 too. V usage is TRBV7-2 and J usage is TRBJ1-3; 10 nucleotides agree with TRBD1. The germline CDR1 and CDR2 sequences are SGHTA and FQGNSA. J was trimmed by 2 bases and V by 5 bases; bases with no gene match: 3. This CDR3 is built from 15 residues. Here the CDR3 reads CASSHDRGPGNTIYF. DNA for the CDR3: TGTGCCAGCAGCCATGACAGGGGGCCTGGAAACACCATATATTTT.

The V gene is TRBV6-6, the J gene TRBJ2-1; 7 nucleotides match TRBD2. The CDR3 contains 16 residues. J was trimmed by 9 bases and V by 2 bases; bases with no gene match: 13. Per the germline V gene, CDR1 is MNHNY and CDR2 is SVGAGI (reference sequence). In nucleotides, the CDR3 is TGTGCCAGCAGTTACGGGAGGGCCAGCGGGAAGGGTGAGCAGTTCTTC. This codes for CASSYGRASGKGEQFF.

CDR3 loop: CASSVDRGRMNSPLHF. The CDR3 nucleotides read TGTGCCAGCAGCGTAGACAGGGGGCGAATGAATTCACCCCTCCACTTT. The rearrangement uses TRBV7-2 and TRBJ1-6; 10 positions agree with TRBD1. The CDR3 length is 16 residues. Looked up from germline, CDR1 is SGHTA and CDR2 is FQGNSA. V lost 5 bases, J lost 7 bases, and 8 bases stayed unmatched.

The J gene is TRBJ2-1, the V gene TRBV5-1, with TRBD1 matching over 8 bases. J gave up 7 bases and V 0 bases, and 6 bases lay outside the gene matches. Germline CDR1 is SGHRS and CDR2 is YFSETQ. The CDR3 is made up of 15 amino acids. CDR3 sequence (DNA): TGCGCCAGCAGCTTGGGGGCAGGGGGCCGGAATGAGCAGTTCTTC. It is translated as CASSLGAGGRNEQFF.

This chain connects TRBV6-5 to TRBJ1-2, with 8 bases fitting TRBD1. CDR1 is MNHEY and CDR2 is SVGAGI in the germline V gene. This CDR3 has 15 amino acids. Trimming at V came to 1 base and at J to 7 bases, leaving 8 bases not matched to a gene. CDR3 in amino acids: CASSYLRDRLSGYTF. CDR3 bases: TGTGCCAGCAGTTACTTACGGGACAGGCTTTCTGGCTACACCTTC.

This clone was seen a handful of times. This chain connects TRBV6-5 to TRBJ1-2; TRBD1 might be the D (6 bases). CDR3 length equals 13 residues. From germline, CDR1 is MNHEY and CDR2 SVGAGI. V was trimmed by 6 bases and J by 2 bases, leaving 10 bases between them. CDR3 DNA sequence: TGTGCCAGCAGGTGGACAGAGAACTATGGCTACACCTTC. It specifies CASRWTENYGYTF.

This chain links TRBV5-4 with TRBJ2-1; possibly TRBD2 for D (7 bases). V dropped 4 bases and J dropped 5 bases, with 19 bases sitting between them. This CDR3 contains 16 residues. Germline V gene sequence: CDR1 SGHNT, CDR2 YYREEE (reference sequence). The CDR3 reads CASSDSSRGGDNEQFF. CDR3 DNA: TGTGCCAGCAGCGACTCTAGTCGAGGGGGGGACAATGAGCAGTTCTTC.

The chain is built from TRBV28 and TRBJ2-1; D perhaps matches TRBD1 (6 bases). V was shortened by 1 base and J by 10 bases, with 8 bases between the two germline ends. Germline CDR1 is MDHEN and CDR2 is SYDVKM. This CDR3 is built from 12 residues. CDR3 in amino acids: CASSLSRGEQFF. CDR3 nucleotides: TGTGCCAGCAGTTTATCAAGGGGGGAGCAGTTCTTC.

CDR3 in DNA: TGTGCCAGCAGCTTAGTTGGCGGGATGAACACTGAAGCTTTCTTT. This translates into CASSLVGGMNTEAFF. This chain connects TRBV7-2 to TRBJ1-1, with D unresolved. V lost 1 base and J 0 bases, leaving 9 bases between the germline ends. CDR1 is SGHTA and CDR2 is FQGNSA in the germline V gene. CDR3 length: 15 amino acids.

Regarding this clone: The same CDR3 can be traced to other DNA sequences in this sample. This CDR3 is CASSLARDTEAFF. CDR3 coding DNA: TGTGCCAGCAGTCTCGCGAGGGACACTGAAGCTTTCTTT. The rearrangement links TRBV13 to TRBJ1-1; D not certain. Looked up from germline, CDR1 is PRHDT and CDR2 is FYEKMQ (reference sequence). V was trimmed by 6 bases and J by 3 bases, leaving 11 bases between them. The CDR3 has 13 amino acids. Looking up the rest from reference TRBV13 and TRBJ1-1 gives the full variable domain: AAGVIQSPRHLIKEKRETATLKCYPIPRHDTVYWYQQGPGQDPQFLISFYEKMQSDKGSIPDRFSAQQFSDYHSELNMSSLELGDSALYFCASSLARDTEAFFGQGTRLTVV.

The chain links TRBV7-9 to TRBJ1-1, with D tentatively TRBD1 (6 bases). Germline V gives CDR1 SEHNR, CDR2 FQNEAQ (reference sequence). The CDR3 totals 13 residues. V was clipped by 5 bases and J by 10 bases, with 17 bases between them. In DNA, the CDR3 is TGTGCCAGCAGCGCCGTGCAATTAGGGGGAGCTTTCTTT. Translation: CASSAVQLGGAFF.

Only a few counts were recorded for this clone. This rearrangement joins TRBV7-2 to TRBJ2-3; 8 positions agree with TRBD1. The CDR3 extends over 15 amino acids. CDR1 and CDR2 from the germline V gene are SGHTA and FQGNSA. V lost 5 bases and J lost 2; bases outside the gene matches: 6. The CDR3 bases are TGTGCCAGCAGCCCCGACAGGGGCCACACAGATACGCAGTATTTT. Translated: CASSPDRGHTDTQYF.